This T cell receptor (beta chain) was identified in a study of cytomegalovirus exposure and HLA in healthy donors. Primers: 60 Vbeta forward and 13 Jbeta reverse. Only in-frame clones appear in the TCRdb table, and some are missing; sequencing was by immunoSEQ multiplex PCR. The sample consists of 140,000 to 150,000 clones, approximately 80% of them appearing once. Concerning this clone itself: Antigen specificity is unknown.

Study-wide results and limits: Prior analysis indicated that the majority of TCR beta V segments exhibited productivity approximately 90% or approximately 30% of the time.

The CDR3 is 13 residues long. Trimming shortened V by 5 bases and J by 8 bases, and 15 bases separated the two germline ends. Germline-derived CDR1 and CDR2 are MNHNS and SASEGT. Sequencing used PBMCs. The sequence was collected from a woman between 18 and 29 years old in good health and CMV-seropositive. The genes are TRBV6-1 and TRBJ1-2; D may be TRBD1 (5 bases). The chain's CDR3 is CASSTDQGRGYTF. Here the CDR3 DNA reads TGTGCCAGCAGTACGGACCAGGGTAGAGGCTACACCTTC.